Below, 29 T cell receptor beta chains from the same sample are listed, as sequenced in a study of early T cells in non-severe SARS-CoV-2 infection. TCRdb re-derived calls from the 5' RACE reads in MiXCR, one entry per CDR3 protein. There are some 98,000 distinct CDR3 sequences in the sample; around 16% occur only once, and about 1.3% lies in the top ten. The sequenced material came from whole blood. The receptors stem from an adult who was a healthcare worker with PCR-confirmed SARS-CoV-2 infection or an uninfected control (not recorded which).

This clonotype was detected many times. V is TRBV5-6 and J is TRBJ2-7, with D tentatively TRBD1 (5 bases). Per germline, CDR1 SGHDT and CDR2 YYEEEE. The CDR3 is 11 residues long. The ends were cut back, 7 bases at V and 5 bases at J, with 10 bases in the middle. CDR3 amino acids: CASGPGNEQYF. DNA for the CDR3: TGTGCCAGCGGACCAGGGAACGAGCAGTACTTC.

J is TRBJ2-4 and V is TRBV12-3 or TRBV12-4, with a tentative D call TRBD2 (6 bases). V was trimmed by 6 bases and J by 2 bases, leaving 17 bases between them. This CDR3 spans 16 amino acids. The CDR3 here is CASSPSGVRPKNIQYF. CDR3 DNA: TGTGCCAGCAGCCCGTCGGGGGTCAGGCCCAAAAACATTCAGTACTTC.

This rearrangement joins TRBV28 to TRBJ2-5; D perhaps matches TRBD1 (7 bases). V was pared by 4 bases and J by 3 bases, with 12 bases between. The germline V gene has CDR1 MDHEN and CDR2 SYDVKM. This CDR3 region has 14 residues. The CDR3 nucleotides are TGTGCCAGCAGTTCGGGGGACAGAGAAGAGACCCAGTACTTC. As protein: CASSSGDREETQYF.

This clonotype was found many times. The chain combines TRBV6-2 or TRBV6-3 with TRBJ2-7; 8 positions agree with TRBD2. J lost 1 base, V lost 6 bases, and 11 bases had no gene match. The CDR3 covers 16 residues. CDR1 and CDR2 (germline): MNHEY, SVGEGT. CDR3 nucleotide sequence: TGTGCCAGCAGCTCGCACGTCGGGGGGGTTTCCTACGAGCAGTACTTC. It translates to CASSSHVGGVSYEQYF.

The chain links TRBV30 to TRBJ1-1, with TRBD1 as a possible D gene (6 bases). Germline CDR1 GTSNPN, CDR2 SVGIG (reference sequence). V was trimmed by 2 bases and J by 4 bases, leaving 14 bases between them. The length of the CDR3 is 14 residues. The CDR3 sequence: CAWSIGGPGTEAFF. Written as DNA, the CDR3 is TGTGCCTGGAGTATTGGGGGGCCTGGCACTGAAGCTTTCTTT.

Only a few counts were recorded for this clonotype. The CDR3 bases are TGTGCCAGCAGCTTATCAGGGGGCTTAGGCTCCTACGAGCAGTACTTC. Translating gives CASSLSGGLGSYEQYF. The chain recombines TRBV7-9 with TRBJ2-7, with 8 nucleotides matching TRBD1. CDR3 length: 16 residues. CDR1 is SEHNR, CDR2 FQNEAQ, per germline (reference sequence). With V trimmed by 2 bases and J by 0 bases, 6 bases remained unmatched. The whole variable domain, filled in from reference TRBV7-9 and TRBJ2-7, reads DTGVSQNPRHKITKRGQNVTFRCDPISEHNRLYWYRQTLGQGPEFLTYFQNEAQLEKSRLLSDRFSAERPKGSFSTLEIQRTEQGDSAMYLCASSLSGGLGSYEQYFGPGTRLTVT.

At least ten counts were recorded for this clonotype. The rearrangement uses TRBV7-9 and TRBJ1-6; D is unclear. Trimming removed 1 base at V and 8 bases at J, with 6 bases between. The germline gives CDR1 SEHNR, CDR2 FQNEAQ (reference sequence). This CDR3 spans 13 amino acids. The CDR3 spells CASSLDSYSPLHF. The CDR3 DNA reads TGTGCCAGCAGCTTAGACAGTTATTCACCCCTCCACTTT.

The chain combines TRBV29-1 with TRBJ2-2; D not certain. The CDR3 totals 12 residues. In germline, CDR1 is SQVTM, CDR2 ANQGSEA. Trimming took off 6 bases at V and 4 bases at J, with 9 bases between the two ends. CDR3 loop: CSVRDGTGELFF. For the CDR3, the DNA is TGCAGCGTCCGAGATGGCACCGGGGAGCTGTTTTTT.

The V call is TRBV23-1, the J call TRBJ2-5, with TRBD1 as a possible D gene (6 bases). TRBV23-1 is an ORF, and what it does is uncertain. The CDR3 contains 17 residues. The V gene lost 0 bases and the J gene lost 5 bases, with 19 bases spanning the gap. The CDR3 sequence: CASSQSPGRGSRETQYF. DNA for the CDR3: TGCGCCAGCAGTCAATCACCCGGCAGGGGATCACGGGAGACCCAGTACTTC.

This clonotype turned up a few times. V gene TRBV7-6 combines with J gene TRBJ2-1, with 9 positions matching TRBD2. This CDR3 is 16 amino acids long. CDR1 and CDR2 (germline): SGHVS, FNYEAQ. Germline trimming cut 5 bases from V and 6 bases from J; bases unmatched to any gene: 11. CDR3 region: CASSPRASGNSNEQFF. DNA of the CDR3: TGTGCCAGCAGCCCGCGGGCTAGCGGGAACTCCAATGAGCAGTTCTTC. The full variable domain, with the rest looked up from reference TRBV7-6 and TRBJ2-1, is GAGVSQSPRYKVTKRGQDVALRCDPISGHVSLYWYRQALGQGPEFLTYFNYEAQQDKSGLPNDRFSAERPEGSISTLTIQRTEQRDSAMYRCASSPRASGNSNEQFFGPGTRLTVL.

The rearrangement joins TRBV7-2 to TRBJ1-6, with TRBD1 as a possible D gene (6 bases). V was pared by 5 bases and J by 6 bases, with 14 bases between. The CDR3 has 15 amino acids. CDR1 is SGHTA and CDR2 is FQGNSA in the germline V gene. CDR3 in DNA: TGTGCCAGCAGCCAGGGGTTAGCCACTAATTCACCCCTCCACTTT. Amino acids: CASSQGLATNSPLHF.

This clonotype occurred a few times. The V and J genes are TRBV13 and TRBJ2-1, with a weak D call TRBD2 (6 bases). V lost 1 base and J lost 4, with 11 bases in between. The CDR3 is 15 amino acids. Germline V gene sequence: CDR1 PRHDT, CDR2 FYEKMQ (reference sequence). CDR3 coding DNA: TGTGCCAGCAGCTTAGTGTCGGGAGCTTACAATGAGCAGTTCTTC. This translates into CASSLVSGAYNEQFF.

This clonotype was counted between two and nine times. The V and J genes are TRBV7-9 and TRBJ1-1; TRBD1 matches 9 bases. This CDR3 comprises 15 residues. The V and J ends lost 0 bases and 6 bases, in that order; junction bases with no gene match: 5. CDR1 is SEHNR, CDR2 FQNEAQ, per germline (reference sequence). The CDR3 is CASSLAGTGMAEAFF. The DNA for the CDR3 is TGTGCCAGCAGCTTAGCCGGGACAGGGATGGCTGAAGCTTTCTTT.

V usage is TRBV6-5 and J usage is TRBJ1-1; a possible D gene is TRBD1 (5 bases). Germline V gene data show CDR1 as MNHEY and CDR2 as SVGAGI. The ends were cut back, 0 bases at V and 6 bases at J, with 14 bases in the middle. The CDR3 extends over 15 amino acids. CDR3 bases: TGTGCCAGCAGTTACTCGAAGGCGCGGGGGTCTGAAGCTTTCTTT. Encoded protein: CASSYSKARGSEAFF.

This clonotype came up a few times. The chain combines TRBV7-2 with TRBJ1-2; D is unresolved. The CDR3 is 15 amino acids. The V end was cut by 3 bases, the J end by 1 base, with 12 bases between. Germline V gene lookup returns CDR1 SGHTA and CDR2 FQGNSA. The CDR3: CASSLTTIVNYGYTF. CDR3 sequence (DNA): TGTGCCAGCAGCTTGACTACAATTGTTAACTATGGCTACACCTTC.

This clonotype appeared many times. The chain combines TRBV12-3 or TRBV12-4 with TRBJ2-7, with TRBD2 matching over 8 bases. CDR3 size: 14 residues. V shed 7 bases and J 6 bases; nucleotides not matched to a gene: 11. The CDR3, as DNA: TGTGCCAGCACTGAGAGCGGGAGATCATCCGAGCAGTACTTC. It specifies CASTESGRSSEQYF.

This clonotype was counted only a few times. The CDR3 bases are TGTGCCAGCAGTATGAACAGAGATCAGCCCCAGCATTTT. Protein sequence: CASSMNRDQPQHF. The V and J genes are TRBV27 and TRBJ1-5; no definite D call. V lost 5 bases, J lost 5 bases, and 10 bases lay in between. Germline V gene data show CDR1 as MNHEY and CDR2 as SMNVEV (reference sequence). CDR3 length: 13 amino acids.

This clonotype has a handful of counts. CDR3 DNA: TGTGCCAGCAGTAACGGACCGGATTACGAGCAGTACTTC. This sequence encodes CASSNGPDYEQYF. V usage is TRBV12-3 or TRBV12-4 and J usage is TRBJ2-7; no definite D call. V dropped 5 bases and J dropped 4 bases, with 12 bases sitting between them. The CDR3 is 13 amino acids.

This clonotype was observed many times. This rearrangement joins TRBV5-1 to TRBJ2-7; D gene uncertain. CDR3 length: 18 residues. Trimming left V 0 bases short and J 3 bases short, with 22 bases between. Germline loops: CDR1 SGHRS, CDR2 YFSETQ. CDR3 in amino acids: CASSLEEGYGTSIYEQYF. CDR3 sequence (DNA): TGCGCCAGCAGCTTGGAAGAAGGGTACGGTACCTCCATCTACGAGCAGTACTTC.

This clonotype came up a few times. The chain is built from TRBV4-3 and TRBJ2-7; D is uncertain. V lost 0 bases and J 2 bases, leaving 11 bases between the germline ends. CDR3 length: 15 residues. The germline V gene encodes CDR1 LGHNA and CDR2 YSLEER. Here the CDR3 reads CASSQDLFGAYEQYF. CDR3 DNA sequence: TGCGCCAGCAGCCAAGATTTATTCGGAGCCTACGAGCAGTACTTC.

The chain is built from TRBV18 and TRBJ1-1; no clear D. Trimming took off 0 bases at V and 1 base at J, with 6 bases between the two ends. Germline V gives CDR1 KGHSH, CDR2 LQKENI. CDR3 length equals 14 residues. This CDR3 is CASSPPSGNTEAFF. Written as DNA, the CDR3 is TGTGCCAGCTCACCACCTTCAGGGAACACTGAAGCTTTCTTT.

This clonotype has more than one count but fewer than ten. The chain is built from TRBV5-1 and TRBJ1-2; D call uncertain. The CDR3 runs to 12 residues. The ends were cut back, 0 bases at V and 8 bases at J, with 8 bases in the middle. The germline gives CDR1 SGHRS, CDR2 YFSETQ. This chain's CDR3 is CASSLGRRGYTF. The DNA for the CDR3 is TGCGCCAGCAGCTTGGGTCGGAGAGGCTACACCTTC.

This clonotype has more than one count but fewer than ten. The chain joins TRBV5-1 to TRBJ1-2, with a weak D call TRBD1 (6 bases). Germline V gene data show CDR1 as SGHRS and CDR2 as YFSETQ. The V end was cut by 4 bases, the J end by 2 bases, with 18 bases between. The CDR3 has 16 residues. In nucleotides, the CDR3 is TGCGCCAGCAGCCCTATGGGACAAGCGATAAACTATGGCTACACCTTC. Translating it yields CASSPMGQAINYGYTF. Based on the CDR3 plus reference TRBV5-1 and TRBJ1-2, the full variable domain is KAGVTQTPRYLIKTRGQQVTLSCSPISGHRSVSWYQQTPGQGLQFLFEYFSETQRNKGNFPGRFSGRQFSNSRSEMNVSTLELGDSALYLCASSPMGQAINYGYTFGSGTRLTVV.

V and J are TRBV11-2 and TRBJ1-2; maybe TRBD1 (6 bases). V lost 4 bases and J 6 bases, leaving 15 bases between the germline ends. The CDR3 is 14 amino acids. Germline lookup yields CDR1 SGHAT and CDR2 FQNNGV. The CDR3 bases are TGTGCCAGCAGCTCTAGGACAGCCCTGGATGGCTACACCTTC. The encoded protein is CASSSRTALDGYTF.

The chain couples TRBV10-3 to TRBJ2-2; 9 bases are shared with TRBD1. Germline V gives CDR1 ENHRY, CDR2 SYGVKD. Trimming at V came to 2 bases and at J to 6 bases, leaving 10 bases not matched to a gene. There are 17 residues in the CDR3. The DNA of the CDR3 is TGTGCCATCAGTGAGCCCCCCCCCGGACAGGGGCCCGGGGAGCTGTTTTTT. Translating it yields CAISEPPPGQGPGELFF.

The chain uses TRBV4-3 and TRBJ1-4, with 8 nucleotides matching TRBD1. Germline V lookup: CDR1 LGHNA, CDR2 YSLEER. The CDR3 has 18 amino acids. V lost 0 bases, J lost 5 bases, and 11 bases stayed unmatched. The CDR3 sequence is CASSQDPRGTGRNEKLFF. The CDR3 nucleotides read TGCGCCAGCAGCCAAGATCCACGCGGGACAGGTCGGAATGAAAAACTGTTTTTT.

There are a few counts of this clonotype. The chain combines TRBV20-1 with TRBJ2-5; 7 nucleotides match TRBD2. V dropped 2 bases and J dropped 2; count of bases not matched to a gene: 8. Germline V gene lookup returns CDR1 DFQATT and CDR2 SNEGSKA (reference sequence). The CDR3 loop spans 15 amino acids. The CDR3 spells CSARLGGSTQETQYF. CDR3 DNA sequence: TGCAGTGCTAGATTGGGGGGGAGCACACAAGAGACCCAGTACTTC.

This clonotype was recorded a few times. In DNA, the CDR3 is TGTGCCAGCAGCCTCTACGACATCGGAGGGCTTTATGGCTACACCTTC. It is translated as CASSLYDIGGLYGYTF. The V call is TRBV12-3 or TRBV12-4, the J call TRBJ1-2; the D is unclear. CDR3 length: 16 residues. V was pared by 6 bases and J by 5 bases, with 22 bases between.

The chain couples TRBV11-2 to TRBJ2-3; possibly TRBD1 for D (6 bases). The CDR3 is made up of 15 amino acids. The germline gives CDR1 SGHAT, CDR2 FQNNGV. Trimming left V 10 bases short and J 3 bases short, with 20 bases between. Here the CDR3 DNA reads TGTGCCACCAACCGGGGACACCGCATGACAGATACGCAGTATTTT. Translation: CATNRGHRMTDTQYF.